The sequence of this T cell receptor (beta chain) was determined in a study of T cell responses to AZD1222 COVID-19 vaccine. Comment on this clone: The antigen remains undetermined.

TCRdb's table, derived via immunoSEQ multiplex PCR, lists solely in-frame clones and lacks some. The table lists 150,000 to 200,000 clones, about nine tenths of them singletons, with roughly 1.7% in the top ten. Points from the study as a whole: Two AZD1222 doses significantly raised spike-specific TCR breadth and depth over controls. Close to half of all spike-specific TCRs reportedly target regions of the variants that are unmutated. Baseline testing showed seropositivity in only six or seven AZD1222 recipients.

Pooled together were second doses at about 4 or about 12 weeks. This CDR3 region has 17 residues. Germline-derived CDR1 and CDR2 are SGHRS and YFSETQ. V was trimmed by 0 bases and J by 6 bases, leaving 18 bases between them. Here the sequenced sample was peripheral blood, taken 28 days after the second AZD1222 dose. The chain uses TRBV5-1 and TRBJ2-2; weak D call: TRBD1 (6 bases). This sequence was found in an adult who received the AZD1222 COVID-19 vaccine. CDR3 nucleotide sequence: TGCGCCAGCAGCTTGGCCGTACAGGGTTTGGGGGCCGGGGAGCTGTTTTTT. It codes for CASSLAVQGLGAGELFF.